Here is one T cell receptor beta chain with its context. The data originate from a study of blood T cell repertoires in COVID-19. The CDR3 covers 13 residues. Germline CDR1 reads SGHRS; CDR2 reads YFSETQ. Trimming took off 0 bases at V and 4 bases at J, with 5 bases between the two ends. Authors' data handling: Amplified reference gene primers provided the basis for estimating nucleated cell counts. Some clones are missing from TCRdb's copy, which holds only in-frame ones; the method was immunoSEQ multiplex PCR. V, J and clone size are taken as reported in that table, and D and trimming were inferred from the DNA itself. The table has 100,000 to 150,000 clones, around nine tenths seen once.

The receptor's source is a man in his forties or fifties with acute or convalescent COVID-19. Sequenced sample: peripheral blood. This sequence joins TRBV5-1 and TRBJ2-1, with D perhaps TRBD2 (5 bases). CDR3 in amino acids: CASSLGGYNEQFF. The DNA of the CDR3 is TGCGCCAGCAGCTTGGGCGGGTACAATGAGCAGTTCTTC.